This is a list of T cell receptor beta chains from one sample in a study of shared clonotypes between healthy human individuals. Sequenced by immunoSEQ multiplex PCR; TCRdb stores in-frame clones only, minus some. The sample includes around 2.5 million clones, more than 85% of them seen just once. The sequencing input was naive CD4+ T cells from PBMCs. The receptor set was obtained from a man between 18 and 29 years old in good health. Some clones in this sample may be carry-over from other donors' samples. CDR3s include the opening cysteine and the closing phenylalanine or tryptophan. A D gene is named only where the DNA matches it firmly. Only some rows state a clone size, as once, few, many or a class for expanded clones.

D | J | size | V | CDR3 | DNA
. | TRBJ2-3 | . | TRBV28 | CASSETDTQYF | TGTGCCAGCAGCGAGACAGATACGCAGTATTTT
. | TRBJ1-1 | . | TRBV10-3 | CATAVGRGENTEAFF | TGTGCCACCGCCGTGGGCAGGGGCGAGAACACTGAAGCTTTCTTT
TRBD2 | TRBJ2-1 | . | TRBV9 | CASSVSGTSGVHEQFF | TGTGCCAGCAGCGTATCCGGGACTAGCGGTGTTCATGAGCAGTTCTTC
. | TRBJ1-1 | . | TRBV18 | CASSPPGARTEAFF | TGTGCCAGCTCGCCCCCGGGGGCGCGTACTGAAGCTTTCTTT
. | TRBJ1-5 | . | TRBV21-1 | CASIRNGTGNQPQHF | TGTGCCAGCATCAGAAACGGGACAGGGAATCAGCCCCAGCATTTT
TRBD2 | TRBJ2-1 | . | TRBV10-3 | CAISEGLAGSHNEQFF | TGTGCCATCAGTGAAGGACTAGCGGGGAGCCACAATGAGCAGTTCTTC
. | TRBJ2-3 | . | TRBV27 | CASRPNVGSGGTDTQYF | TGTGCCAGCAGGCCTAACGTTGGGTCAGGGGGCACAGATACGCAGTATTTT
TRBD1 | TRBJ1-2 | . | TRBV6-5 | CASRPADRGRYGYTF | TGTGCCAGCAGACCAGCCGACAGGGGACGGTATGGCTACACCTTC
TRBD2 | TRBJ2-3 | . | TRBV6-5 | CASRRTSGNTDTQYF | TGTGCCAGCAGGAGGACTAGCGGGAACACAGATACGCAGTATTTT
. | TRBJ2-3 | . | TRBV9 | CASSLIHSDTQYF | TGTGCCAGCAGCTTAATCCACTCAGATACGCAGTATTTT
. | TRBJ2-3 | . | TRBV7-8 | CASSPRSETDTQYF | TGTGCCAGCAGCCCCCGCAGTGAAACAGATACGCAGTATTTT
TRBD1 | TRBJ1-5 | . | TRBV28 | CASRQGADQPQHF | TGTGCCAGCAGACAGGGGGCTGATCAGCCCCAGCATTTT
. | TRBJ1-5 | . | TRBV2 | CASTWGLNDNQPQHF | TGTGCCAGCACCTGGGGGCTCAACGATAATCAGCCCCAGCATTTT
. | TRBJ1-5 | . | TRBV5-6 | CASSLGPGNNQPQHF | TGTGCCAGCAGCTTGGGACCAGGGAACAATCAGCCCCAGCATTTT
TRBD2 | TRBJ2-7 | . | TRBV11-2 | CASSLGTSGRYF | TGTGCCAGCAGCTTAGGGACTAGCGGTCGGTACTTC
. | TRBJ1-5 | . | TRBV6-5 | CASSPGTSHQPQHF | TGTGCCAGCAGCCCCGGGACCTCCCATCAGCCCCAGCATTTT
. | TRBJ2-7 | . | TRBV28 | CASGNLDSKNEQYF | TGTGCCAGCGGTAACTTAGATTCGAAGAACGAGCAGTACTTC
TRBD1 | TRBJ1-6 | . | TRBV5-4 | CASSAGGTGDSPLHF | TGTGCCAGCAGCGCGGGAGGCACAGGGGATTCACCCCTCCACTTT
TRBD2 | TRBJ2-1 | . | TRBV2 | CARTGTSGPPFLEQFF | TGTGCCAGGACCGGGACTAGCGGGCCCCCTTTTCTTGAGCAGTTCTTC
. | TRBJ2-4 | once | TRBV5-1 | CASSLEGNLAKNIQYF | TGCGCCAGCAGCTTGGAAGGCAACTTAGCCAAAAACATTCAGTACTTC
TRBD2 | TRBJ2-1 | once | TRBV11-1 | CASSQGLSGSVNEQFF | TGTGCCAGCAGCCAGGGATTAAGCGGGAGTGTTAATGAGCAGTTCTTC
. | TRBJ1-1 | . | TRBV6-6 | CASRPSGGGNTEAFF | TGTGCCAGCAGACCCTCCGGGGGCGGGAACACTGAAGCTTTCTTT
. | TRBJ2-3 | . | TRBV5-1 | CASSPSPGVGPDTQYF | TGCGCCAGCAGCCCGTCACCGGGAGTAGGCCCAGATACGCAGTATTTT
TRBD1 | TRBJ2-7 | . | TRBV6-5 | CASSYILGQGSYEQYF | TGTGCCAGCAGTTATATATTGGGACAGGGATCCTACGAGCAGTACTTC
TRBD2 | TRBJ2-1 | . | TRBV5-1 | CASSSSGTSGRYQFF | TGCGCCAGCAGCTCGTCCGGGACTAGCGGGAGATATCAGTTCTTC
TRBD2 | TRBJ2-2 | once | TRBV28 | CASSPPGGRTGELFF | TGTGCCAGCAGTCCCCCAGGCGGGAGGACCGGGGAGCTGTTTTTT
. | TRBJ2-2 | . | TRBV5-1 | CASRSGTFNTGELFF | TGCGCCAGCAGATCCGGGACTTTCAACACCGGGGAGCTGTTTTTT
TRBD2 | TRBJ2-1 | . | TRBV11-2 | CASSLDGTSGRDSYNEQFF | TGTGCCAGCAGCTTAGATGGGACTAGCGGGAGGGACTCCTACAATGAGCAGTTCTTC
TRBD2 | TRBJ2-5 | . | TRBV4-1 | CASSQPSGRAGSAETQYF | TGCGCCAGCAGCCAACCTAGCGGGAGGGCCGGGTCTGCAGAGACCCAGTACTTC
. | TRBJ1-2 | . | TRBV5-1 | CASSFQTNYGYTF | TGCGCCAGCAGCTTCCAGACTAACTATGGCTACACCTTC
. | TRBJ2-1 | . | TRBV6-6 | CASSYSASRTYNEQFF | TGTGCCAGCAGTTACTCGGCCAGCCGAACCTACAATGAGCAGTTCTTC
TRBD1 | TRBJ1-3 | . | TRBV7-2 | CASSKTGDSGNTIYF | TGTGCCAGCAGCAAGACAGGGGACTCTGGAAACACCATATATTTT
. | TRBJ2-6 | . | TRBV7-3 | CASSPGALGNVLTF | TGTGCCAGCAGCCCGGGGGCCTTGGGCAACGTCCTGACTTTC
TRBD2 | TRBJ2-7 | . | TRBV29-1 | CSATRAGTGEQYF | TGCAGCGCCACTCGAGCGGGGACCGGCGAGCAGTACTTC
. | TRBJ2-1 | . | TRBV6-1 | CASSESRSSYNEQFF | TGTGCCAGCAGTGAGTCCAGGAGCTCCTACAATGAGCAGTTCTTC
TRBD2 | TRBJ2-1 | . | TRBV6-5 | CASSYVGAGPFNEQFF | TGTGCCAGCAGTTACGTAGGAGCGGGACCATTCAATGAGCAGTTCTTC
TRBD2 | TRBJ2-5 | . | TRBV6-5 | CASSRLAEGLGTQYF | TGTGCCAGCAGTCGACTAGCGGAGGGGTTGGGGACCCAGTACTTC
. | TRBJ2-7 | . | TRBV6-6 | CASSYSRGLSSYEQYF | TGTGCCAGCAGTTACTCGAGGGGGTTAAGCTCCTACGAGCAGTACTTC
. | TRBJ1-4 | . | TRBV4-2 | CASSQAARLRPNEKLFF | TGTGCCAGCAGCCAAGCCGCCCGACTGAGACCTAATGAAAAACTGTTTTTT